This T cell receptor beta chain was identified during a study of blood T cells in healthy people across ages. The V and J ends lost 4 bases and 1 base, in that order; junction bases with no gene match: 11. CDR1 and CDR2 from the germline V gene are MNHEY and SMNVEV (reference sequence). The CDR3 has 17 amino acids. Next came a second PCR, run for about 7 to 12 cycles, which used a sample-barcoded 5' primer along with a J-beta primer mix. In TCRdb, the 5' RACE reads were re-called with MiXCR into one record per CDR3 protein. Of roughly 560,000 distinct CDR3 sequences in the sample, about 24% were seen once. Separately, the same data were catalogued under a study of T cells of mothers and their children. This second study says: It was related mother-child pairs that showed slightly higher overlap than unrelated pairs, without reaching significance.

The clonotype originates from a boy between 10 and 17 years old in good health. The chain recombines TRBV27 with TRBJ2-7; 9 bases line up with TRBD2. Material for sequencing was blood. The CDR3 protein is CASSSLLAGVVSYEQYF. CDR3 DNA: TGTGCCAGCAGTTCCCTTTTAGCGGGAGTTGTTTCCTACGAGCAGTACTTC.